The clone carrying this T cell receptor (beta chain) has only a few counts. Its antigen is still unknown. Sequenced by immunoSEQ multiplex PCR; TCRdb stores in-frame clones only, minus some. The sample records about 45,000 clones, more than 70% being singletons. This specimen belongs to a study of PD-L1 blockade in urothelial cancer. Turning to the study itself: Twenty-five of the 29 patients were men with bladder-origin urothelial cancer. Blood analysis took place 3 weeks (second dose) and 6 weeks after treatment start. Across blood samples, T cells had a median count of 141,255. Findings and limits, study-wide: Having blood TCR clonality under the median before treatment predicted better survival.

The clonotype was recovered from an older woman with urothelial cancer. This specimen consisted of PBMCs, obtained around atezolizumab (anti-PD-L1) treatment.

CDR3 sequence: CASSQDLGGTGGTEAFF. The CDR3 bases are TGCGCCAGCAGCCAAGACCTAGGGGGTACAGGGGGCACTGAAGCTTTCTTT. J is TRBJ1-1 and V is TRBV4-3, with 8 bases aligning to TRBD1. Germline lookup yields CDR1 LGHNA and CDR2 YSLEER. The CDR3 loop spans 17 amino acids. V shed 0 bases, J shed 4 bases, and the junction held 10 bases outside the gene matches.